The source of this T cell receptor (beta chain) is a study of CD8 T cells in Susac syndrome. After extraction with the RNeasy kit, roughly 0.45 to 1 ug of the RNA was reverse transcribed using random hexamers. Each CDR3 protein is one row after TCRdb ran MiXCR on the immunoSEQ multiplex PCR reads. This sample carries 210,000 or so distinct CDR3 sequences, 80% to 95% of them seen once, and the ten largest clones take roughly 0.15%. In germline, CDR1 is LGHDT, CDR2 YNNKEL (reference sequence). The CDR3 loop spans 15 amino acids. V lost 4 bases to trimming and J lost 0 bases, with 12 bases between them.

Sequenced input: CD8+ T cells from PBMCs. The genes are TRBV3-1 and TRBJ1-1; no clear D gene. This clonotype was sampled from a human donor with multiple sclerosis. CDR3 in DNA: TGTGCCAGCAGCCCATTGACCGGGATGAACACTGAAGCTTTCTTT. Translation gives CASSPLTGMNTEAFF.